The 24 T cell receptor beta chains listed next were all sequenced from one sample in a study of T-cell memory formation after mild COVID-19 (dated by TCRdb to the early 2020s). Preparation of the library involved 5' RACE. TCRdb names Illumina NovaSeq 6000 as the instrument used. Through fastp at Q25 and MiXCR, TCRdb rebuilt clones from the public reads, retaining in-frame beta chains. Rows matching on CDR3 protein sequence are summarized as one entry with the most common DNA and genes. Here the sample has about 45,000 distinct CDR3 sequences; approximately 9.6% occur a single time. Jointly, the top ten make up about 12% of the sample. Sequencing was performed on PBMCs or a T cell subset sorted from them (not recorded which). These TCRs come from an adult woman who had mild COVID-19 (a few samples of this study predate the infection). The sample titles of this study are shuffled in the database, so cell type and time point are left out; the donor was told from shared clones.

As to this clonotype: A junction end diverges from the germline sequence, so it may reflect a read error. In DNA form, the CDR3 reads TGTGCCATCAGTGAGCAGAGCGGGGGGGTGGTCTTC. Amino acids: CAISEQSGGVVF. The chain joins TRBV10-3 to TRBJ2-1; 10 nucleotides align to TRBD2. Germline CDR1 reads ENHRY; CDR2 reads SYGVKD. This CDR3 has 12 residues.

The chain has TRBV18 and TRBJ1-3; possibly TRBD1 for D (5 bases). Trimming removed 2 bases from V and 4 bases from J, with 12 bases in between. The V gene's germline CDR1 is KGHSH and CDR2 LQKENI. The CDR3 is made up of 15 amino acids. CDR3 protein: CASSPNQGHGNTIYF. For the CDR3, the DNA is TGTGCCAGCTCACCAAATCAGGGTCACGGAAACACCATATATTTT.

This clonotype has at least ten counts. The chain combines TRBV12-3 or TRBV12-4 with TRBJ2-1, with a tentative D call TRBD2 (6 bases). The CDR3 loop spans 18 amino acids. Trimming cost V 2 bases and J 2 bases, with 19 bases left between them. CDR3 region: CASSLSQLGGRTYNEQFF. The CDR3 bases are TGTGCCAGCAGTTTAAGTCAACTCGGGGGAAGGACCTACAATGAGCAGTTCTTC.

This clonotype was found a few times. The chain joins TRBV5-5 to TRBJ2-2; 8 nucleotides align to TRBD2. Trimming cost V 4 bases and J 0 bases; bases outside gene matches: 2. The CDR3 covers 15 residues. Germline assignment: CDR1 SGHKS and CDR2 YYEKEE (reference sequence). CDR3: CASSRTSSNTGELFF. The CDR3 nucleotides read TGTGCCAGCAGCCGGACTAGCTCGAACACCGGGGAGCTGTTTTTT.

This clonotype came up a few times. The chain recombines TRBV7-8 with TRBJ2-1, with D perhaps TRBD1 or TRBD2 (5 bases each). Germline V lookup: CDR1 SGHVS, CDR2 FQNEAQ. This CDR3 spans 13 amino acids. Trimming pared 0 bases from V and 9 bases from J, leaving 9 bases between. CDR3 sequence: CASSLAGGAEQFF. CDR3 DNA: TGTGCCAGCAGCTTAGCTGGGGGAGCTGAGCAGTTCTTC. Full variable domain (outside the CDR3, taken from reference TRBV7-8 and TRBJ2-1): GAGVSQSPRYKVAKRGQDVALRCDPISGHVSLFWYQQALGQGPEFLTYFQNEAQLDKSGLPSDRFFAERPEGSVSTLKIQRTQQEDSAVYLCASSLAGGAEQFFGPGTRLTVL.

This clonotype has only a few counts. The CDR3 nucleotides are TGTGCCTGGACTAGCGGGAACGTCGAGCAGTACTTC. The encoded protein is CAWTSGNVEQYF. The rearrangement uses TRBV30 and TRBJ2-7; 9 positions agree with TRBD2. The CDR3 is made up of 12 amino acids. Germline values: CDR1 GTSNPN, CDR2 SVGIG (reference sequence). Trimming at V came to 4 bases and at J to 6 bases, leaving 4 bases not matched to a gene.

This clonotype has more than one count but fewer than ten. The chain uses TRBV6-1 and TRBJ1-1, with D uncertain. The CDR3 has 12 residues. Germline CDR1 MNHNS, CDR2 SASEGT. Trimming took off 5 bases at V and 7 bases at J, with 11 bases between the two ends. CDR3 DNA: TGTGCCAGCAGTCTTCGGTTCCTTGAAGCTTTCTTT. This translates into CASSLRFLEAFF.

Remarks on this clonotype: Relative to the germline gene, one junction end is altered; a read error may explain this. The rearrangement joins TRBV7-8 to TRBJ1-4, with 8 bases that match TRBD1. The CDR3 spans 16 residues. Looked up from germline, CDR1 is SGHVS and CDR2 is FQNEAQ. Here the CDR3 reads CASSPLVRGPGENLFF. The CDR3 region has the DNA TGTGCCAGCAGCCCACTGGTCAGGGGGCCAGGAGAAAATCTGTTTTTT.

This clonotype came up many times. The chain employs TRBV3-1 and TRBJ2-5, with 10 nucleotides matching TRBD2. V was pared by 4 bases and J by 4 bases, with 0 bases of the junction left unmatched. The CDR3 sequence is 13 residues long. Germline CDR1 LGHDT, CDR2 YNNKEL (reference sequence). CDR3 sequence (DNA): TGTGCCAGCAGCCGACTAGCGGGAGAGACCCAGTACTTC. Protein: CASSRLAGETQYF.

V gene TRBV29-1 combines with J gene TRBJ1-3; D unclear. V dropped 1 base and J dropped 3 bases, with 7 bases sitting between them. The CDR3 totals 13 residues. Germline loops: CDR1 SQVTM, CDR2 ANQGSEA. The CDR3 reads CSVEGWGGNTIYF. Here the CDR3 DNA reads TGCAGCGTTGAAGGGTGGGGTGGAAACACCATATATTTT.

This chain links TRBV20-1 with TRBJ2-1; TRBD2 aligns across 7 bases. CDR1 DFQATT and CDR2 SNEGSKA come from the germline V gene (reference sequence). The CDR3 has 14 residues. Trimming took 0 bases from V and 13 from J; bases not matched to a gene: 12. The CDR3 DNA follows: TGCAGTGCTAGAGATTATCTAGCGGCCCCTCTTCAGTTCTTC. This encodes CSARDYLAAPLQFF.

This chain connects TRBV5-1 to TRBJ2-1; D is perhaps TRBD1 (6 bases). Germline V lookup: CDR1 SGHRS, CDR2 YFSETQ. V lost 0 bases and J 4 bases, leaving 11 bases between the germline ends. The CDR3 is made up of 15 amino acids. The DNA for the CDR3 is TGCGCCAGCAGCTTGGACAGGGATTCTTACAATGAGCAGTTCTTC. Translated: CASSLDRDSYNEQFF.

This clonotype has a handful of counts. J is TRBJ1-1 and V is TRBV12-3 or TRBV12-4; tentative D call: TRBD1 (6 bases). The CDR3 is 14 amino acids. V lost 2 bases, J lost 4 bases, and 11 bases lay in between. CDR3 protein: CASSLYRALTEAFF. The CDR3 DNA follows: TGTGCCAGCAGTTTATACAGGGCCCTCACTGAAGCTTTCTTT.

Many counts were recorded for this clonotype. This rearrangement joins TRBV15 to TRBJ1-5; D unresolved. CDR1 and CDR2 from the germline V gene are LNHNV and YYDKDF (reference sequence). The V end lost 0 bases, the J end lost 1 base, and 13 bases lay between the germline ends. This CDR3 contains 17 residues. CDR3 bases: TGTGCCACCAGCAGAGATCCCCCACAGACAAGCAATCAGCCCCAGCATTTT. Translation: CATSRDPPQTSNQPQHF.

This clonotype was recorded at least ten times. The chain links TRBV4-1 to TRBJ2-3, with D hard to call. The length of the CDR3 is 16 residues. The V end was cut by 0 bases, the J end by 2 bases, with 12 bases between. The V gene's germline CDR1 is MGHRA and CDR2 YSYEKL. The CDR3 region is CASSQDSRRHTDTQYF. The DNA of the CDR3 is TGCGCCAGCAGCCAAGACAGCAGACGACACACAGATACGCAGTATTTT.

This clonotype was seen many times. The CDR3 DNA reads as TGCGCCAGCAGCCGAAGCAGGGGGCAGGGAGAGACCCAGTACTTC. Protein sequence: CASSRSRGQGETQYF. V gene TRBV5-1 combines with J gene TRBJ2-5; 8 bases line up with TRBD1. The germline CDR1 and CDR2 sequences are SGHRS and YFSETQ. V shed 4 bases, J shed 4 bases, and the junction held 9 bases outside the gene matches. The CDR3 totals 15 residues.

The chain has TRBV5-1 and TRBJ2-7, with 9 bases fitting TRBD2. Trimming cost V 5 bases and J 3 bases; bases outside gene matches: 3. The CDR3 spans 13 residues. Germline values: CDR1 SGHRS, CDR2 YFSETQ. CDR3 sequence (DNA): TGCGCCAGCAGGATGACTAGCGGCTACGAGCAGTACTTC. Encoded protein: CASRMTSGYEQYF.

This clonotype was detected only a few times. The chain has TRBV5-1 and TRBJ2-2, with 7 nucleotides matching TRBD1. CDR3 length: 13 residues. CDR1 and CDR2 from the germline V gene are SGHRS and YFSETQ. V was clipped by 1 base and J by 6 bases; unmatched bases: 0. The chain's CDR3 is CASSLTGAGELFF. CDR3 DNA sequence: TGCGCCAGCAGCTTGACAGGGGCCGGGGAGCTGTTTTTT.

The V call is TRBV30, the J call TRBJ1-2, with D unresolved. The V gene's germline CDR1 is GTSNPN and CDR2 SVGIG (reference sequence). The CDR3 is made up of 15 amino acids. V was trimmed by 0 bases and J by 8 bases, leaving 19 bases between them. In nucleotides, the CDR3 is TGTGCCTGGAGTGTACCGGCAGTCTGGGGTCGGGGCTACACCTTC. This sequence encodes CAWSVPAVWGRGYTF.

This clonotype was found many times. The CDR3 sequence: CATSRNRDSHPYEQYF. CDR3 sequence (DNA): TGTGCCACCAGCAGGAACCGGGACAGCCATCCCTACGAGCAGTACTTC. The chain recombines TRBV15 with TRBJ2-7; 7 bases fit TRBD1. Germline CDR1 and CDR2: LNHNV and YYDKDF (reference sequence). Trimming removed 3 bases from V and 2 bases from J; junction bases left unmatched: 10. The CDR3 consists of 16 residues.

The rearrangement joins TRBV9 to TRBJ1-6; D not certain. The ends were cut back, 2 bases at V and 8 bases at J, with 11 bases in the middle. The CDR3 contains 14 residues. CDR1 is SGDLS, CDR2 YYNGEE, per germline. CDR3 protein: CASSVRSWDSPLHF. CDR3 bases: TGTGCCAGCAGCGTTAGGAGCTGGGATTCACCCCTCCACTTT.

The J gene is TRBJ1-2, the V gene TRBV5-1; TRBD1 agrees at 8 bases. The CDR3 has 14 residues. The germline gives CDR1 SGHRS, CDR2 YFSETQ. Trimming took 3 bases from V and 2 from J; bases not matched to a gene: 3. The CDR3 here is CASSSTGGNYGYTF. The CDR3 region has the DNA TGCGCCAGCAGCTCCACAGGGGGAAACTATGGCTACACCTTC.

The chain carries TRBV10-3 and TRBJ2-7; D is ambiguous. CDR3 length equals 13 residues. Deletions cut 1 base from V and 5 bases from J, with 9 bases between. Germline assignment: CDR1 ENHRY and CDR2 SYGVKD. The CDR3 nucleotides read TGTGCCATCAGTGAGTTCGGTGGAAACGAGCAGTACTTC. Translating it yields CAISEFGGNEQYF.

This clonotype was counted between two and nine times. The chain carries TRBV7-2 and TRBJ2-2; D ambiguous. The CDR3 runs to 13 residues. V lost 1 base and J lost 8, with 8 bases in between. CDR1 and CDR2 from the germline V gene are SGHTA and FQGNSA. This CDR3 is CASSLDPAGELFF. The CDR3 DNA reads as TGTGCCAGCAGCTTAGATCCCGCTGGGGAGCTGTTTTTT.